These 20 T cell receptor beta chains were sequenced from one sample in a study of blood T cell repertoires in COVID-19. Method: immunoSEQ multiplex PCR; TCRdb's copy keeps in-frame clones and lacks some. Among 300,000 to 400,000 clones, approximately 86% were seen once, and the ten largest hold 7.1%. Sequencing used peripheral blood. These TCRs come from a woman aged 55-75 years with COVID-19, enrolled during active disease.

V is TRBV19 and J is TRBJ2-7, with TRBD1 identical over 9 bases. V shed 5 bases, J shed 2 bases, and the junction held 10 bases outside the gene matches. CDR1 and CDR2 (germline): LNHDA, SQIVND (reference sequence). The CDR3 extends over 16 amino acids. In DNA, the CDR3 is TGTGCCAGTAGTGGCCTCCCGGGACAGGGTCCCTACGAGCAGTACTTC. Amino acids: CASSGLPGQGPYEQYF. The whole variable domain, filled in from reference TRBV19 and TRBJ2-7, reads DGGITQSPKYLFRKEGQNVTLSCEQNLNHDAMYWYRQDPGQGLRLIYYSQIVNDFQKGDIAEGYSVSREKKESFPLTVTSAQKNPTAFYLCASSGLPGQGPYEQYFGPGTRLTVT.

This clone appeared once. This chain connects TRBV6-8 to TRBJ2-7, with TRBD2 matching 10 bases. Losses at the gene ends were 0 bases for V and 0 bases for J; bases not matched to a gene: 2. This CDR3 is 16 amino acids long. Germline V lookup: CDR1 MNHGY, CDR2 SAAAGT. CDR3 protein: CASSYSTSGVSYEQYF. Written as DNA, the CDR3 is TGTGCCAGCAGTTACTCCACTAGCGGGGTCTCCTACGAGCAGTACTTC.

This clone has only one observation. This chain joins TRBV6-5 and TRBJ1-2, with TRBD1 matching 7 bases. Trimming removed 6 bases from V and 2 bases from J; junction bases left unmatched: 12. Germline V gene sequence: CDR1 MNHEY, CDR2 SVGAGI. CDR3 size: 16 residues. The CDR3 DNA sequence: TGTGCCAGCAGGTACAGACGACAGGGTCTAAACTATGGCTACACCTTC. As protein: CASRYRRQGLNYGYTF.

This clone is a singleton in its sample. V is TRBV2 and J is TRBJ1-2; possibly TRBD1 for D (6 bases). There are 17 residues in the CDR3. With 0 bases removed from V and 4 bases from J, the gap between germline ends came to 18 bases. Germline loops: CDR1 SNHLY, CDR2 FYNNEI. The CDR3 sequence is CASSEASRGAMTYGYTF. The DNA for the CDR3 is TGTGCCAGCAGTGAAGCGTCCCGGGGGGCAATGACCTATGGCTACACCTTC.

CDR3 bases: TGTGCCAGCCTCCTAGAGGGGGCGGCTGGCTACACCTTC. It specifies CASLLEGAAGYTF. The chain recombines TRBV12-3 or TRBV12-4 with TRBJ1-2; 7 positions match TRBD1. With V trimmed by 8 bases and J by 7 bases, 10 bases remained unmatched. The CDR3 loop spans 13 amino acids.

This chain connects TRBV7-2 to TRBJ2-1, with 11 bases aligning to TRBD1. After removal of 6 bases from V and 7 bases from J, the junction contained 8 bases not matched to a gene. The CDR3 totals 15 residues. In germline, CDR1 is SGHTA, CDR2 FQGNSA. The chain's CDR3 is CASSSDRGRANEQFF. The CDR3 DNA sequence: TGTGCCAGCAGTTCGGACAGGGGGCGCGCGAATGAGCAGTTCTTC.

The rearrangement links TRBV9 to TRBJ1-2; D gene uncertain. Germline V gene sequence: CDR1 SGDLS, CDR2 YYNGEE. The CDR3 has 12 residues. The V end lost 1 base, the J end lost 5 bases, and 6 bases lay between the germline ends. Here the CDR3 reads CASSVSGYGYTF. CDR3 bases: TGTGCCAGCAGCGTATCGGGGTATGGCTACACCTTC.

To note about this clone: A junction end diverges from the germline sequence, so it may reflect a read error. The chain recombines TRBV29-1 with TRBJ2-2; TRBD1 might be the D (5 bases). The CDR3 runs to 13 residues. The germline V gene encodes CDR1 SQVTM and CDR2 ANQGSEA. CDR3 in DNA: TGCAGCGTTGAGCCAGGGAACACCGAGGAGCTGTTTTTT. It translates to CSVEPGNTEELFF.

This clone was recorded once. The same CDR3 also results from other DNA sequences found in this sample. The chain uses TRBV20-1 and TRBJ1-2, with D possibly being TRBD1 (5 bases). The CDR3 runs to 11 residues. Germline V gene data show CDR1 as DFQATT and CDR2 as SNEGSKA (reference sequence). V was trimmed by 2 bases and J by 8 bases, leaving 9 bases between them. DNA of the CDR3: TGCAGTGCTAGAACGGGGGACGGCTACACCTTC. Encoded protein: CSARTGDGYTF.

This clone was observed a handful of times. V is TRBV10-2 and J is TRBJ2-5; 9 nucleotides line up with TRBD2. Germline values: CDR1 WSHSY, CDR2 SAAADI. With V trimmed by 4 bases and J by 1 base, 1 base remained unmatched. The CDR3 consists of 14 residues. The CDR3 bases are TGCGCCAGCAGTGTAGCGGGGGCCCAAGAGACCCAGTACTTC. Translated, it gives CASSVAGAQETQYF.

CDR3 in amino acids: CASSSGTGYNQPQHF. The CDR3 coding sequence is TGTGCCAGCAGTTCCGGGACAGGGTATAATCAGCCCCAGCATTTT. The V and J genes are TRBV6-2 or TRBV6-3 and TRBJ1-5; 9 bases align to TRBD1. CDR1 and CDR2 from the germline V gene are MNHEY and SVGEGT. V shed 4 bases, J shed 4 bases, and the junction held 5 bases outside the gene matches. This CDR3 is built from 15 residues.

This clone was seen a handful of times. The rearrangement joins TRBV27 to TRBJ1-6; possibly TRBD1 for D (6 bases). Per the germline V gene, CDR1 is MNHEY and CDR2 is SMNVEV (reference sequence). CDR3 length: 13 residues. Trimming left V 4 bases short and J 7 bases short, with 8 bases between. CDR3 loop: CASSWDTNSPLHF. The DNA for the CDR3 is TGTGCCAGCAGTTGGGACACCAATTCACCCCTCCACTTT.

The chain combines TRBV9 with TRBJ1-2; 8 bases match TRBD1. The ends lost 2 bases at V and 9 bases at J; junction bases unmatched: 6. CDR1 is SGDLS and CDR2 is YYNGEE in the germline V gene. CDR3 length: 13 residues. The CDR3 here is CASSVQGALSYTF. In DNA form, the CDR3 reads TGTGCCAGCAGCGTTCAGGGGGCATTAAGCTACACCTTC.

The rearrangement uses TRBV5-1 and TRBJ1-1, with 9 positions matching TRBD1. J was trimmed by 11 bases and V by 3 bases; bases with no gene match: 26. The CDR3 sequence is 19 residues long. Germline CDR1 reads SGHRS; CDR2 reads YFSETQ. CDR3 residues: CASSSLKNRGLGGPEEAFF. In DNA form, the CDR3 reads TGCGCCAGCAGCTCGCTAAAAAACAGGGGGCTGGGCGGACCGGAGGAGGCTTTCTTT.

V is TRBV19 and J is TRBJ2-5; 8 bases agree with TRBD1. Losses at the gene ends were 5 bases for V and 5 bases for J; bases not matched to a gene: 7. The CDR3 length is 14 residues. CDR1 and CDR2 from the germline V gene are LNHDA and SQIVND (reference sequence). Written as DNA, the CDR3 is TGTGCCAGTAGTTTCGGGACAGGTGCGGAGACCCAGTACTTC. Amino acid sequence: CASSFGTGAETQYF. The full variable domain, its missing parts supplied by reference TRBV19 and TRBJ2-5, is DGGITQSPKYLFRKEGQNVTLSCEQNLNHDAMYWYRQDPGQGLRLIYYSQIVNDFQKGDIAEGYSVSREKKESFPLTVTSAQKNPTAFYLCASSFGTGAETQYFGPGTRLLVL.

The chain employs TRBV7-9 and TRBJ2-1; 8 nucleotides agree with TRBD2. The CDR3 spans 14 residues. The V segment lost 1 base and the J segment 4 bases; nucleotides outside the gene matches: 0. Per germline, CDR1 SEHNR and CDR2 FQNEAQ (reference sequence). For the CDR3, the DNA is TGTGCCAGCAGCTTAGGCGGGGGGTACAATGAGCAGTTCTTC. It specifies CASSLGGGYNEQFF.

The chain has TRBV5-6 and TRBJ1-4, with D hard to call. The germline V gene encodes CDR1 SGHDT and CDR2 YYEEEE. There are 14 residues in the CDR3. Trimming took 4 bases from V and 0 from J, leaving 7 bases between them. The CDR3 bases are TGTGCCAGCAGCCAGATTGCAACTAATGAAAAACTGTTTTTT. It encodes CASSQIATNEKLFF.

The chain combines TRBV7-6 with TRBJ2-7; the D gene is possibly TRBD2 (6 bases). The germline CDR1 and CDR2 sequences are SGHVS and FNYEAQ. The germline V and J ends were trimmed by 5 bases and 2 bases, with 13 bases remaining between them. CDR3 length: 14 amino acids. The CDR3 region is CASSPLRGAYEQYF. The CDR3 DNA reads TGTGCCAGCAGCCCCTTGCGGGGAGCCTACGAGCAGTACTTC.

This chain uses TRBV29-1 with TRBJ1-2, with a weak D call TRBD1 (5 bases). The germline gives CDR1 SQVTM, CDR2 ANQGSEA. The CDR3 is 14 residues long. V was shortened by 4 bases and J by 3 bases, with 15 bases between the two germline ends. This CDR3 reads CSVGRGGEYYGYTF. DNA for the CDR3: TGCAGCGTTGGTCGTGGAGGGGAGTACTATGGCTACACCTTC.

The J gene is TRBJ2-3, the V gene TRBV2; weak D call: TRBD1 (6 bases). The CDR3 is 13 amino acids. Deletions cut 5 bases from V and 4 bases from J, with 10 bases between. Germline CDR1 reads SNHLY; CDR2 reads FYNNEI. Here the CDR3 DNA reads TGTGCCAGCAGTTTCACAGGGCCAGATACGCAGTATTTT. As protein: CASSFTGPDTQYF.